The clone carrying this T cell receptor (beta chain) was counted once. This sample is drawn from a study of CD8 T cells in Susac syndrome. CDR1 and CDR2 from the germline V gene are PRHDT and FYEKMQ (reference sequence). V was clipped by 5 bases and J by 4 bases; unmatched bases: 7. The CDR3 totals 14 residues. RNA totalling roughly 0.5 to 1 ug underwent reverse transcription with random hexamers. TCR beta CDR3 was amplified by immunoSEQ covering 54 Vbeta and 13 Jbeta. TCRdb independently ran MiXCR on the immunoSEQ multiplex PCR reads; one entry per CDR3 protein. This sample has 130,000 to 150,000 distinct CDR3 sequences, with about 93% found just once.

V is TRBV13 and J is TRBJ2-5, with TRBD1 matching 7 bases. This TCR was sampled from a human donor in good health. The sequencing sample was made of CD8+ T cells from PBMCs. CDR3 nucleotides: TGTGCCAGCAGCCCTAGGACAGGAACAGAGACCCAGTACTTC. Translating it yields CASSPRTGTETQYF.